This T cell receptor (beta chain) appears in the sequencing data of a study of human T cells and chemical hapten exposure. Looking at the study overall: 2% DPC applied to an approximately 2 cm by approximately 2 cm arm area sensitized donors. Whole-study findings and limits: No change in TCRs above 1 in 1000 frequency was produced by DPC sensitization.

In its sample, this clonotype was seen many times. The antigen is unknown. TCRdb re-called the RACE reads through MiXCR, storing one row per CDR3 protein. Of more than 80,000 distinct CDR3 sequences listed, more than 10% are singletons. Time point of the sample: pre-sensitization, week 0. The treatment was: therapeutic diphenylcyclopropenone sensitization with weekly scalp DPC. It was from unfractionated whole blood that total RNA was extracted. Germline-derived CDR1 and CDR2 are MNHEY and SMNVEV (reference sequence). Trimming pared 1 base from V and 0 bases from J, leaving 18 bases between. This CDR3 contains 18 residues.

This clonotype originated in a woman between 50 and 59 years old with alopecia areata. Some clones in this sample may be carry-over from other donors' samples. The J gene is TRBJ1-1, the V gene TRBV27; no firm D call. Sequences were derived from whole blood, sampled in connection with sensitization to the hapten diphenylcyclopropenone (DPC). The CDR3 coding sequence is TGTGCCAGCAGTTTATTTGCCGACTCGACCACCATGAACACTGAAGCTTTCTTT. This gives the protein CASSLFADSTTMNTEAFF.